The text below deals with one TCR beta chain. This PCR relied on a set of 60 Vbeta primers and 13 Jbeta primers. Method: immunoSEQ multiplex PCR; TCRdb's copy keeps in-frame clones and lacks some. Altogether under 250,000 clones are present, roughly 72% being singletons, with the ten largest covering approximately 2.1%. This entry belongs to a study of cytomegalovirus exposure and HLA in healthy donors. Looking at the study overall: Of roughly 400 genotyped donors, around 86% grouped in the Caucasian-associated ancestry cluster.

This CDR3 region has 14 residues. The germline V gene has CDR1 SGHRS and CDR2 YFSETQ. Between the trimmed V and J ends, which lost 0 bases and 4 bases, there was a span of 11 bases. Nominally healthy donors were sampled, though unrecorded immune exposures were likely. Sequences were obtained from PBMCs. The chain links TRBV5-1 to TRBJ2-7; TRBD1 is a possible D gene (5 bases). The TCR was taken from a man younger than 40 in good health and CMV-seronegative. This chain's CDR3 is CASSLVGHLYEQYF. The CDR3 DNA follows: TGCGCCAGCAGCTTGGTAGGACACCTTTACGAGCAGTACTTC.